The rows below give T cell receptor beta chains drawn from one sample of a study of blood T cell repertoires in COVID-19. Assay: immunoSEQ multiplex PCR; the TCRdb copy retains only in-frame clones and omits some. The table lists about 140,000 clones, approximately 84% of them singletons, with around 7.8% in the top ten. The sequencing input was peripheral blood. These receptors were collected from a human donor in a cohort sampled during active COVID-19. Both conserved end residues are part of each CDR3. Fields, in order: J gene, V gene, clone size, D gene, CDR3 protein, CDR3 DNA. The D gene is left open where the match is weak. The size field is filled for only some rows; it gives once, few, many or a size class.

>TRBJ2-5|TRBV7-9|-|-
CASSPLAETQYF
TGTGCCAGCAGCCCGCTGGCAGAGACCCAGTACTTC
>TRBJ1-6|TRBV7-2|-|-
CASKISGDNSPLHF
TGTGCCAGCAAGATCTCGGGGGATAATTCACCCCTCCACTTT
>TRBJ2-5|TRBV5-6|-|-
CASRNWGLTGETQYF
TGTGCCAGCAGAAATTGGGGCCTTACAGGGGAGACCCAGTACTTC
>TRBJ1-2|TRBV2|few|TRBD1
CASTGTGQSWGYTF
TGTGCCAGCACCGGGACAGGACAGTCTTGGGGCTACACCTTC
>TRBJ1-5|TRBV19|-|TRBD1
CASSPLGQAIKPQHF
TGTGCCAGTAGTCCCCTAGGACAGGCAATTAAGCCCCAGCATTTT
>TRBJ2-6|TRBV28|-|TRBD2
CASSAVGRESGANVLTF
TGTGCCAGCAGTGCCGTGGGGCGGGAGTCTGGGGCCAACGTCCTGACTTTC
>TRBJ1-1|TRBV27|-|-
CASRRDRGTEAFF
TGTGCCAGCAGGCGGGACCGAGGGACTGAAGCTTTCTTT
>TRBJ2-1|TRBV3-1/TRBV3-2|few|-
CASSSRRGPWNEQFF
TGTGCCAGCAGCTCCCGGAGAGGGCCGTGGAATGAGCAGTTCTTC
>TRBJ2-7|TRBV4-1|-|TRBD1
CASSQGGFSRDRATYEQYF
TGCGCCAGCAGCCAAGGTGGGTTCAGCCGGGACAGGGCAACCTACGAGCAGTACTTC
>TRBJ1-2|TRBV6-4|-|-
CASSAVLTNYGYTF
TGTGCCAGCAGTGCGGTCCTTACTAACTATGGCTACACCTTC